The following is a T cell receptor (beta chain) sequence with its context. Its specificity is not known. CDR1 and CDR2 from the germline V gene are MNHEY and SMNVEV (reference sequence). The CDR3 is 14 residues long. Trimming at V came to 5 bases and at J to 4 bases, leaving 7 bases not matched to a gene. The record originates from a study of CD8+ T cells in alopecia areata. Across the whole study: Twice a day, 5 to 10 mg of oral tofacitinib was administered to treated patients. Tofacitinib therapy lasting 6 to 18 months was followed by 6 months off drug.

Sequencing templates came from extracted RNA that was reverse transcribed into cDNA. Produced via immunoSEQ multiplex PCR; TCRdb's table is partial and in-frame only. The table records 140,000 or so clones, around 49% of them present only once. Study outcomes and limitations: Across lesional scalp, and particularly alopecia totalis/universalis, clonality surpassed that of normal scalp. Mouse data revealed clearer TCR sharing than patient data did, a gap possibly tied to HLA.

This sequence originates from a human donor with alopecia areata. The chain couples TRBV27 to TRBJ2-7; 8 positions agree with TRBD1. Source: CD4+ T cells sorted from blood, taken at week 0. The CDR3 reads CASSRRQGWYEQYF. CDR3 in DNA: TGTGCCAGCAGTCGGCGACAGGGGTGGTACGAGCAGTACTTC.